The rows below give T cell receptor beta chains drawn from one sample of a study of regulatory T cells in long-lasting Graves disease. From the multiplex PCR reads, TCRdb called clonotypes with MiXCR, one entry per CDR3 protein. The sample gives a few hundred thousand distinct CDR3 sequences, 20% to 25% of which show up once; roughly 7.1% is in the top ten. This material consisted of peripheral blood mononuclear cells (PBMCs), taken when the disease was refractory, from a patient treated with antithyroid drugs. The receptor source for this set is a female donor with Graves disease. Both conserved end residues are part of each CDR3. Each record gives: J gene, V gene, D gene, CDR3 protein. D genes are given only for firm matches.

j_gene: TRBJ2-7
v_gene: TRBV29-1
d_gene: NA
CDR3aa: CSVKGTLPYEQYF

j_gene: TRBJ1-1
v_gene: TRBV5-6
d_gene: NA
CDR3aa: CASSLREGTEAFF

j_gene: TRBJ1-5
v_gene: TRBV19
d_gene: NA
CDR3aa: CASSPAHGQPQHF

j_gene: TRBJ1-1
v_gene: TRBV30
d_gene: NA
CDR3aa: CALRGNTEAFF

j_gene: TRBJ1-4
v_gene: TRBV2
d_gene: TRBD1
CDR3aa: CASNDRGDPWANEKLFF

j_gene: TRBJ2-3
v_gene: TRBV6-1
d_gene: TRBD1
CDR3aa: CASRTQGSSDTQYF

j_gene: TRBJ2-5
v_gene: TRBV6-1
d_gene: NA
CDR3aa: CASIESTSRETQYF

j_gene: TRBJ1-2
v_gene: TRBV7-2
d_gene: NA
CDR3aa: CASNLGVYGYTF

j_gene: TRBJ1-1
v_gene: TRBV7-9
d_gene: NA
CDR3aa: CASSPRRQGRMNTEAFF

j_gene: TRBJ2-5
v_gene: TRBV24-1
d_gene: NA
CDR3aa: CATSDLTGETQYF

j_gene: TRBJ2-7
v_gene: TRBV7-9
d_gene: TRBD1
CDR3aa: CASSLVPGQGADEQYF

j_gene: TRBJ2-7
v_gene: TRBV4-3
d_gene: NA
CDR3aa: CASSLNSAGPYEQYF

j_gene: TRBJ1-5
v_gene: TRBV19
d_gene: NA
CDR3aa: CASRFGQTGNQPQHF

j_gene: TRBJ1-1
v_gene: TRBV5-1
d_gene: NA
CDR3aa: CASNPGMGTEAFF

j_gene: TRBJ2-5
v_gene: TRBV6-5
d_gene: NA
CDR3aa: CASSYIRPRETQYF

j_gene: TRBJ2-5
v_gene: TRBV24-1
d_gene: TRBD1
CDR3aa: CATSDPRTGADQETQYF

j_gene: TRBJ1-4
v_gene: TRBV7-9
d_gene: NA
CDR3aa: CASSTTTESNEKLFF

j_gene: TRBJ2-1
v_gene: TRBV28
d_gene: NA
CDR3aa: CASSRERRHNEQFF

j_gene: TRBJ1-4
v_gene: TRBV28
d_gene: NA
CDR3aa: CASRGGSHTTNEKLFF

j_gene: TRBJ2-5
v_gene: TRBV5-1
d_gene: TRBD2
CDR3aa: CASSLHGTSGLQETQYF

j_gene: TRBJ2-5
v_gene: TRBV3-1
d_gene: NA
CDR3aa: CASRGRPQETQYF

j_gene: TRBJ2-1
v_gene: TRBV7-2
d_gene: NA
CDR3aa: CASSLGSEREQFF

j_gene: TRBJ1-5
v_gene: TRBV29-1
d_gene: NA
CDR3aa: CSAEVGGSNQPQHF

j_gene: TRBJ1-1
v_gene: TRBV9
d_gene: NA
CDR3aa: CASSVAWSGEAFF

j_gene: TRBJ2-5
v_gene: TRBV4-1
d_gene: NA
CDR3aa: CASSPDGLGGRETQYF

j_gene: TRBJ1-1
v_gene: TRBV29-1
d_gene: TRBD1
CDR3aa: CSVLQGGLDTEAFF

j_gene: TRBJ2-7
v_gene: TRBV18
d_gene: TRBD1
CDR3aa: CASSPQGQGAGEQYF

j_gene: TRBJ1-6
v_gene: TRBV5-1
d_gene: TRBD1
CDR3aa: CASSLAGQQNSPLHF

j_gene: TRBJ2-7
v_gene: TRBV28
d_gene: TRBD2
CDR3aa: CASSPGTSSSYEQYF

j_gene: TRBJ1-1
v_gene: TRBV7-8
d_gene: NA
CDR3aa: CASSFTGAANTEAFF

j_gene: TRBJ1-6
v_gene: TRBV7-9
d_gene: NA
CDR3aa: CASSSWETLDNSPLHF

j_gene: TRBJ1-2
v_gene: TRBV9
d_gene: NA
CDR3aa: CASSVGGVGGYTF

j_gene: TRBJ1-5
v_gene: TRBV4-1
d_gene: NA
CDR3aa: CASSQDPPGLVQPQHF

j_gene: TRBJ1-1
v_gene: TRBV29-1
d_gene: TRBD1
CDR3aa: CSVPQQGAATFF

j_gene: NA
v_gene: TRBV5-5
d_gene: TRBD2
CDR3aa: CASSLALGGIPYEQYF

j_gene: TRBJ2-2
v_gene: TRBV13
d_gene: NA
CDR3aa: CASSPETNARELFF

j_gene: TRBJ1-1
v_gene: TRBV5-1
d_gene: TRBD1
CDR3aa: CASSLLGQATEAFF

j_gene: TRBJ1-1
v_gene: TRBV6-1
d_gene: TRBD1
CDR3aa: CASSPRDRGSREAFF

j_gene: TRBJ1-5
v_gene: TRBV19
d_gene: NA
CDR3aa: CASSIDTGTEQPQHF

j_gene: TRBJ2-3
v_gene: TRBV6-5
d_gene: TRBD2
CDR3aa: CASSLTSGGSRTDTQYF

j_gene: TRBJ2-7
v_gene: TRBV2
d_gene: NA
CDR3aa: CASSSFPGPPYEQYF

j_gene: TRBJ2-1
v_gene: TRBV7-9
d_gene: TRBD2
CDR3aa: CASSHGTSGRSDNEQFF

j_gene: TRBJ2-7
v_gene: TRBV10-3
d_gene: NA
CDR3aa: CAISESWDRSYEQYF

j_gene: TRBJ1-3
v_gene: TRBV28
d_gene: TRBD1
CDR3aa: CASRIAGTGVWSGNTIYF

j_gene: TRBJ2-7
v_gene: TRBV5-5
d_gene: NA
CDR3aa: CASSLPRHPIEQYF